The T cell receptor beta chain described here comes from a study of blood T cell repertoires in COVID-19. Overall study context: Some COVID-19 samples were acute and others convalescent; all came from the United States, Italy and Spain.

This clone was detected once. The CDR3 is 13 residues long. Losses at the gene ends were 10 bases for V and 1 base for J; bases not matched to a gene: 5. The germline V gene encodes CDR1 WSHSY and CDR2 SAAADI. Clones were read by immunoSEQ multiplex PCR, and TCRdb kept only the in-frame ones, dropping some. The repertoire has some 130,000 clones, approximately 90% of them found once; the top ten carry about 4.1%. The source of this sequence is a man over 45 who had recovered from COVID-19. Input material: PBMCs or T cells enriched from blood (not recorded which). The chain links TRBV10-2 to TRBJ2-3; 7 bases are a match to TRBD1. The CDR3 reads CATWDRGTDTQYF. The CDR3 nucleotides read TGCGCCACCTGGGACAGAGGCACAGATACGCAGTATTTT.